The 11 T cell receptor beta chains below come from one sample, sequenced in a study of shared clonotypes between healthy human individuals. The method was immunoSEQ multiplex PCR; TCRdb's version includes in-frame clones alone and lacks a portion of them. The profile shows about 2.2 million clones, 80% to 95% of them singletons. Cells designated naive CD8 were CD45RO-negative and were positively selected for CCR7, with terminally differentiated effector memory CD45RA+ cells excluded. Sequenced sample: naive CD8+ T cells from PBMCs. The receptors come from a man aged 18-30 years in good health. Some clones in this sample may be carry-over from other donors' samples.

The chain is built from TRBV28 and TRBJ1-5; 7 bases fit TRBD1. Germline trimming cut 2 bases from V and 4 bases from J; bases unmatched to any gene: 8. The V gene's germline CDR1 is MDHEN and CDR2 SYDVKM. The CDR3 contains 16 residues. The CDR3 spells CASSLPGQITNQPQHF. The CDR3 DNA reads as TGTGCCAGCAGTTTACCGGGACAGATAACAAATCAGCCCCAGCATTTT.

The gene calls are TRBV28 and TRBJ1-4; no firm D call. The CDR3 extends over 15 amino acids. V was clipped by 5 bases and J by 4 bases, with 14 bases between them. From germline, CDR1 is MDHEN and CDR2 SYDVKM. The CDR3 coding sequence is TGTGCCAGCAGTCTAATAATGGCGGGTAATGAAAAACTGTTTTTT. Translating it yields CASSLIMAGNEKLFF.

This CDR3 is CASSPLAGYLNEQFF. CDR3 DNA: TGTGCCAGCAGCCCCCTCGCGGGGTATTTAAATGAGCAGTTCTTC. The chain joins TRBV6-6 to TRBJ2-1; perhaps TRBD2 as D (6 bases). CDR1 and CDR2 (germline): MNHNY, SVGAGI (reference sequence). CDR3 length equals 15 residues. V shed 6 bases and J shed 7 bases, with 19 bases lying between them.

This rearrangement joins TRBV7-9 to TRBJ1-1, with D unclear. V shed 3 bases and J shed 0 bases, with 11 bases lying between them. The CDR3 spans 15 residues. The V gene's germline CDR1 is SEHNR and CDR2 FQNEAQ (reference sequence). CDR3 residues: CASSLDGGMNTEAFF. CDR3 in DNA: TGTGCCAGCAGCTTGGACGGAGGGATGAACACTGAAGCTTTCTTT.

This sequence joins TRBV27 and TRBJ2-7, with TRBD2 matching 10 bases. CDR3 length: 17 residues. Unmatched junction bases numbered 11, after V lost 5 bases and J lost 1 base. Per germline, CDR1 MNHEY and CDR2 SMNVEV (reference sequence). CDR3 in amino acids: CASSPYAGTSVSYEQYF. CDR3 in DNA: TGTGCCAGCAGTCCCTACGCCGGGACTAGCGTTTCCTACGAGCAGTACTTC.

V and J are TRBV5-6 and TRBJ2-1; D perhaps matches TRBD2 (6 bases). CDR1 and CDR2 from the germline V gene are SGHDT and YYEEEE. There are 15 residues in the CDR3. V lost 3 bases, J lost 8 bases, and 18 bases lay in between. CDR3 nucleotides: TGTGCCAGCAGCTCGCCATCTAGCGTCAGGGATGAGCAGTTCTTC. It codes for CASSSPSSVRDEQFF. The complete variable domain, with remaining parts taken from reference TRBV5-6 and TRBJ2-1, reads DAGVTQSPTHLIKTRGQQVTLRCSPKSGHDTVSWYQQALGQGPQFIFQYYEEEERQRGNFPDRFSGHQFPNYSSELNVNALLLGDSALYLCASSSPSSVRDEQFFGPGTRLTVL.

This chain connects TRBV4-3 to TRBJ2-1; D remains ambiguous. The CDR3 is made up of 14 amino acids. CDR1 is LGHNA, CDR2 YSLEER, per germline. With 1 base removed from V and 5 bases from J, the gap between germline ends came to 9 bases. DNA of the CDR3: TGCGCCAGCAGCCAAGGATTCATAAACAATGAGCAGTTCTTC. It translates to CASSQGFINNEQFF.

As for this clone: In the same sample, other DNA sequences code for this CDR3. The chain links TRBV27 to TRBJ2-7, with D perhaps TRBD1 or TRBD2 (5 bases each). Germline loops: CDR1 MNHEY, CDR2 SMNVEV (reference sequence). CDR3 length: 13 residues. Trimming stripped 3 bases from V and 4 bases from J, with 10 bases between. The DNA of the CDR3 is TGTGCCAGCAGTTTGGGACCTACTTACGAGCAGTACTTC. Translated, it gives CASSLGPTYEQYF.

The chain couples TRBV9 to TRBJ2-3; 7 bases fit TRBD1. Unmatched junction bases numbered 4, after V lost 3 bases and J lost 0 bases. This CDR3 is built from 15 residues. The germline V gene encodes CDR1 SGDLS and CDR2 YYNGEE. DNA for the CDR3: TGTGCCAGCAGCGCCGACAGGGCGAGCACAGATACGCAGTATTTT. Amino acid sequence: CASSADRASTDTQYF.

The chain carries TRBV28 and TRBJ2-1; 11 bases are a match to TRBD2. CDR3 length equals 20 residues. Germline CDR1 MDHEN, CDR2 SYDVKM. The trim removed 4 bases at V and 8 bases at J, leaving 22 bases unmatched. The CDR3 region has the DNA TGTGCCAGCAGTTCCGCCCTTGAGACTAGCGGGACCCTACAGGACGATGAGCAGTTCTTC. Translated: CASSSALETSGTLQDDEQFF.

The chain links TRBV19 to TRBJ1-1; TRBD1 agrees at 7 bases. Germline V CDR1 and CDR2: LNHDA, SQIVND (reference sequence). This CDR3 contains 17 residues. V trimming: 0 bases; J trimming: 2 bases; junction bases outside the gene matches: 9. CDR3 DNA: TGTGCCAGTAGTATAGAAGCGGGGAGACAGGGAAACACTGAAGCTTTCTTT. Residues: CASSIEAGRQGNTEAFF.